The 5 T cell receptor beta chains presented below share a single source sample, sequenced in a study of human CD8 memory T cell subsets (dated by TCRdb to between 2020 and 2021). The sequencer was a NextSeq 550. A Human TCR Profiling Kit was used to prepare UMI-labeled 5' RACE TCRbeta libraries. Reprocessed by TCRdb, the reads give a single entry per CDR3 protein sequence, without DNA. The sample table records around 4,300 distinct CDR3 sequences. Together, the top ten hold roughly 29% of the sample. The sample comprised CD8+ effector memory T cells (TEM) sorted from PBMCs. The sample's cell subset or site label, in plain terms: effector memory CD8 T cells, CCR7- CD45RO+ CD95+. The receptors originated from a human donor in good health.

This clonotype shows up as medium-sized by frequency. The genes are TRBV5-1 and TRBJ2-1; TCRdb proposes TRBD1, but this gene call is untestable without DNA. Germline V gene data show CDR1 as SGHRS and CDR2 as YFSETQ. There are 13 residues in the CDR3. The CDR3 loop reads CATARDNYNEQFF.

In terms of frequency, this clonotype is medium-sized (0.01 to 0.1%). The gene calls are TRBV28 and TRBJ2-5; TCRdb outputs TRBD2, but without DNA this stays unchecked. The germline gives CDR1 MDHEN, CDR2 SYDVKM. The CDR3 covers 15 residues. This chain's CDR3 is CASNIAGGPGETQYF. Full variable domain (remainder filled in from reference TRBV28 and TRBJ2-5): DVKVTQSSRYLVKRTGEKVFLECVQDMDHENMFWYRQDPGLGLRLIYFSYDVKMKEKGDIPEGYSVSREKKERFSLILESASTNQTSMYLCASNIAGGPGETQYFGPGTRLLVL.

The chain uses TRBV5-4 and TRBJ1-2. Germline CDR1 reads SGHNT; CDR2 reads YYREEE (reference sequence). The CDR3 extends over 14 amino acids. The CDR3 here is CASSFPGVNYGYTF.

The chain links TRBV7-7 to TRBJ2-1; the TCRdb call, TRBD2, lacks DNA for checking. Per the germline V gene, CDR1 is SSHAT and CDR2 is FNYEAQ (reference sequence). The CDR3 length is 15 residues. CDR3 loop: CASSLGLAAYNEQFF.

This chain links TRBV7-9 with TRBJ1-6; TCRdb gives TRBD1 as the D gene, but with no DNA this cannot be confirmed. The germline gives CDR1 SEHNR, CDR2 FQNEAQ (reference sequence). The CDR3 spans 15 residues. The CDR3 loop is CASSSLGGTYSPLHF.